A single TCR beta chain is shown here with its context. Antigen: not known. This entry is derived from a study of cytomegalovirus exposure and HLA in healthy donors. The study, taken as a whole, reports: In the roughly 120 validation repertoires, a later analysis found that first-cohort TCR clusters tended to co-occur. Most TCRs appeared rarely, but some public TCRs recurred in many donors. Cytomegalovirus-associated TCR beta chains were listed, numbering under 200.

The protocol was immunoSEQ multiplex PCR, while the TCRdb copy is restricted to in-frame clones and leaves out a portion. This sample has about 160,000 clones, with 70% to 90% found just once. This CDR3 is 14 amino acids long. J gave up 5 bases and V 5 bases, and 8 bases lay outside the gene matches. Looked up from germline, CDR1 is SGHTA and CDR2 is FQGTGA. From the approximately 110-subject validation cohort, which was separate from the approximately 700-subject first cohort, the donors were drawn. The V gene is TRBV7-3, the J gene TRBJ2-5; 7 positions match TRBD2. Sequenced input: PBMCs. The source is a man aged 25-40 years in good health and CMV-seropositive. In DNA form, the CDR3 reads TGTGCCAGCAGCCTATGGGGGGGGGACGAGACCCAGTACTTC. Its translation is CASSLWGGDETQYF.